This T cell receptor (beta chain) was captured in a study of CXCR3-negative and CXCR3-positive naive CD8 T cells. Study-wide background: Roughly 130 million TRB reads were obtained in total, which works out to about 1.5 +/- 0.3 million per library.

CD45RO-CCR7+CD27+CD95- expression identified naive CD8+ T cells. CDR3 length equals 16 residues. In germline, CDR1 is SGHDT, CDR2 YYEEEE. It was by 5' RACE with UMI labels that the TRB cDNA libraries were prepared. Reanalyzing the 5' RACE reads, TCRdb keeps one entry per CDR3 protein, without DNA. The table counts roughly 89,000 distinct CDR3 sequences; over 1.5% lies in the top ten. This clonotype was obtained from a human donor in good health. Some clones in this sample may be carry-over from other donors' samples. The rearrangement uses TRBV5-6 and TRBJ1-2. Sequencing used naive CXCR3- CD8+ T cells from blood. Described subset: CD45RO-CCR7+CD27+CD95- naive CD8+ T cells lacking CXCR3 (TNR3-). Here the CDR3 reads CASSLGTEGPFYGYTF. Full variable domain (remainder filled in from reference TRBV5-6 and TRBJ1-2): DAGVTQSPTHLIKTRGQQVTLRCSPKSGHDTVSWYQQALGQGPQFIFQYYEEEERQRGNFPDRFSGHQFPNYSSELNVNALLLGDSALYLCASSLGTEGPFYGYTFGSGTRLTVV.